This record looks at one TCR beta chain sequence and its context. While unrecorded immune exposures were likely, the donors were nominally healthy when sampled. PCR was performed using 60 Vbeta and 13 Jbeta primers. Assay used: immunoSEQ multiplex PCR; TCRdb lists only in-frame clones, some missing. The sample has over 70,000 clones, 76% seen once. This sample is part of a study of cytomegalovirus exposure and HLA in healthy donors. Germline assignment: CDR1 MNHEY and CDR2 SVGAGI. CDR3 length: 15 amino acids. V was clipped by 5 bases and J by 6 bases; unmatched bases: 6. This clonotype was obtained from a male donor in good health and CMV-seronegative. Sequenced sample: PBMCs. This chain uses TRBV6-5 with TRBJ2-1, with 11 bases fitting TRBD1. CDR3 sequence (DNA): TGTGCCAGCAGTCTCAGTGGGACAGGGGGCAATGAGCAGTTCTTC. This encodes CASSLSGTGGNEQFF.